The 6 T cell receptor beta chains given below trace back to one sample, sequenced in a study of blood T cell repertoires in COVID-19. Generated by immunoSEQ multiplex PCR, the TCRdb table keeps only in-frame clones and is missing some. The table records 96,000 or so clones, more than 90% of them present only once. Sequenced input: peripheral blood. These receptors were taken from a man in his 60s with acute or convalescent COVID-19.

This chain connects TRBV12-3 or TRBV12-4 to TRBJ1-2; 7 positions match TRBD1. Losses at the gene ends were 3 bases for V and 9 bases for J; bases not matched to a gene: 4. The CDR3 has 12 residues. CDR3 DNA sequence: TGTGCCAGCAGTTTCGACAGGGTGAGCTACACCTTC. Protein sequence: CASSFDRVSYTF.

This chain uses TRBV10-3 with TRBJ2-5; 14 nucleotides align to TRBD2. Germline trimming cut 8 bases from V and 9 bases from J; bases unmatched to any gene: 8. The germline V gene has CDR1 ENHRY and CDR2 SYGVKD. This CDR3 is built from 14 residues. CDR3 residues: CAIRTGLAGDPQYF. The CDR3 DNA is TGTGCCATCCGAACGGGACTAGCGGGAGATCCCCAGTACTTC.

The J gene is TRBJ1-1, the V gene TRBV19; D not certain. The germline gives CDR1 LNHDA, CDR2 SQIVND (reference sequence). Between the trimmed V and J ends, which lost 1 base and 7 bases, there was a span of 13 bases. The CDR3 sequence is 14 residues long. CDR3: CASSIVEPAYEAFF. The CDR3 coding sequence is TGTGCCAGTAGTATAGTGGAACCAGCGTATGAAGCTTTCTTT. Together with reference TRBV19 and TRBJ1-1, the CDR3 gives the full variable domain: DGGITQSPKYLFRKEGQNVTLSCEQNLNHDAMYWYRQDPGQGLRLIYYSQIVNDFQKGDIAEGYSVSREKKESFPLTVTSAQKNPTAFYLCASSIVEPAYEAFFGQGTRLTVV.

Only a few counts were recorded for this clone. The V gene is TRBV3-1 (or the pseudogene TRBV3-2), the J gene TRBJ2-7, with D tentatively TRBD2 (6 bases). The germline V gene encodes CDR1 LGHDT and CDR2 YNNKEL (reference sequence). The germline V and J ends were trimmed by 1 base and 2 bases, with 15 bases remaining between them. The CDR3 has 16 residues. The CDR3 DNA follows: TGTGCCAGCAGCCAAGCTCAAGCGGGTCCGGCCTACGAGCAGTACTTC. The encoded protein is CASSQAQAGPAYEQYF.

V gene TRBV10-2 combines with J gene TRBJ2-7, with 8 nucleotides matching TRBD1. The CDR3 runs to 13 residues. Looked up from germline, CDR1 is WSHSY and CDR2 is SAAADI. The trim removed 2 bases at V and 3 bases at J, leaving 0 bases unmatched. CDR3 region: CASSEDRGYEQYF. The CDR3 nucleotides are TGCGCCAGCAGTGAGGACAGGGGCTACGAGCAGTACTTC.

CDR3 sequence: CASSVLDQYSGNTIYF. The CDR3 bases are TGTGCCAGCAGCGTACTAGACCAATACTCTGGAAACACCATATATTTT. The chain couples TRBV9 to TRBJ1-3; D not resolved. The germline V gene encodes CDR1 SGDLS and CDR2 YYNGEE. Trimming pared 1 base from V and 0 bases from J, leaving 11 bases between. The CDR3 totals 16 residues.